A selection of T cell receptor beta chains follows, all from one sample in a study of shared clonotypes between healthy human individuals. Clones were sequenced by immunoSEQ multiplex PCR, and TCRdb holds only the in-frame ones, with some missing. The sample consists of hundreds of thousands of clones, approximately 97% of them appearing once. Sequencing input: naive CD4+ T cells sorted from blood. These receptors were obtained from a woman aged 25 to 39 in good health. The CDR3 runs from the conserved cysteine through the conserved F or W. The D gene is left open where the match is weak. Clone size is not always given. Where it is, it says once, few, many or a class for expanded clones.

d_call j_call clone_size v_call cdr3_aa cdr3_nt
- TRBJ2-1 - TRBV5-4 CASSLDQAGYEQFF TGTGCCAGCAGCTTGGATCAGGCAGGTTATGAGCAGTTCTTC
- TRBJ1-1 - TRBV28 CASSLPLGHVNTEAFF TGTGCCAGCAGTTTACCTTTGGGACACGTGAACACTGAAGCTTTCTTT
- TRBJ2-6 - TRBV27 CASSLLFTTGANVLTF TGTGCCAGCAGTTTATTGTTCACTACTGGGGCCAACGTCCTGACTTTC
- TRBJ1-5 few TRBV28 CASSLWTSNQPQHF TGTGCCAGCAGTTTATGGACTAGCAATCAGCCCCAGCATTTT
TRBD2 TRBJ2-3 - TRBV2 CASSVEGLAADTQYF TGTGCCAGCAGCGTCGAGGGACTAGCGGCAGATACGCAGTATTTT
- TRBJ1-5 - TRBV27 CASSLNPYSNQPQHF TGTGCCAGCAGTTTGAATCCTTATAGCAATCAGCCCCAGCATTTT
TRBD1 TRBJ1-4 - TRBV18 CASATGATNEKLFF TGTGCCAGCGCGACAGGGGCAACTAATGAAAAACTGTTTTTT
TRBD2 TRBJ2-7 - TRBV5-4 CASSSGTSGSLYEQYF TGTGCCAGCAGCTCCGGGACTAGCGGGAGTCTCTACGAGCAGTACTTC
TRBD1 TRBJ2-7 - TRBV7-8 CASSLRDRGNEQYF TGTGCCAGCAGCTTAAGGGACAGGGGCAACGAGCAGTACTTC
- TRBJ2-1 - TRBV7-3 CASSSLRGRADNEQFF TGTGCCAGCAGCTCCCTGAGAGGGCGGGCGGACAATGAGCAGTTCTTC
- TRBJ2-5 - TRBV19 CASSYRGGQETQYF TGTGCCAGTAGTTACCGAGGGGGGCAAGAGACCCAGTACTTC
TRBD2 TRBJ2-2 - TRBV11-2 CASSLRTSNTGELFF TGTGCCAGCAGCTTAAGGACTAGCAACACCGGGGAGCTGTTTTTT
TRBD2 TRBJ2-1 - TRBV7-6 CASSPLGVAGYNEQFF TGTGCCAGCAGCCCTCTCGGGGTAGCGGGGTACAATGAGCAGTTCTTC
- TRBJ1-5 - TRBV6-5 CASSYGREGNQPQHF TGTGCCAGCAGTTACGGAAGGGAGGGCAATCAGCCCCAGCATTTT
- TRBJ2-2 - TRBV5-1 CASSLLHLRTGELFF TGCGCCAGCAGCTTGCTGCACCTGCGGACCGGGGAGCTGTTTTTT
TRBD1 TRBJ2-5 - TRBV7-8 CASSSSHRGLLSETQYF TGTGCCAGCAGCTCAAGTCACAGGGGGCTATTGTCAGAGACCCAGTACTTC
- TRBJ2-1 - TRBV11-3 CASSHSTGNEQFF TGTGCCAGCAGCCACTCGACGGGCAATGAGCAGTTCTTC
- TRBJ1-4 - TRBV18 CASSPIQQGYVNEKLFF TGTGCCAGCTCACCGATCCAACAGGGATATGTCAATGAAAAACTGTTTTTT
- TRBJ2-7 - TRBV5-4 CASSSGASYEQYF TGTGCCAGCAGCTCCGGGGCCTCCTACGAGCAGTACTTC
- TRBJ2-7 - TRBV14 CASSQDVASYEQYF TGTGCCAGCAGCCAAGATGTGGCCTCCTACGAGCAGTACTTC
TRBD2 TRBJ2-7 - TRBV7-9 CASSPQSGRPYEQYF TGTGCCAGCAGCCCCCAGAGCGGGAGGCCGTACGAGCAGTACTTC
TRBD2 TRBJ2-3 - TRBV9 CASSAVAGRTDTQYF TGTGCCAGCAGCGCCGTAGCGGGACGGACAGATACGCAGTATTTT
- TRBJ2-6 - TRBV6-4 CASGPGGSSGANVLTF TGTGCCAGTGGCCCAGGCGGAAGCTCTGGGGCCAACGTCCTGACTTTC
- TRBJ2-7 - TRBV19 CASRPSERVYEQYF TGTGCCAGTAGGCCAAGCGAGAGGGTATACGAGCAGTACTTC
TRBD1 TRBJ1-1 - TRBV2 CASSERTGRAEAFF TGTGCCAGCAGTGAACGGACAGGGAGGGCTGAAGCTTTCTTT
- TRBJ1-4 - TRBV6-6 CASNDDGNEKLFF TGTGCCAGCAACGATGACGGGAATGAAAAACTGTTTTTT
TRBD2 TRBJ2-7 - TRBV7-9 CASSLGLAVTLHDEQYF TGTGCCAGCAGCTTAGGACTAGCGGTTACGTTACACGACGAGCAGTACTTC
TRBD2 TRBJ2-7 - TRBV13 CASSPQGLAGGRAGLYF TGTGCCAGCAGCCCACAGGGACTAGCGGGAGGACGAGCGGGGCTGTACTTC
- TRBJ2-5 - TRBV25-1 CASSVKGQETQYF TGTGCCAGCAGTGTGAAGGGACAAGAGACCCAGTACTTC
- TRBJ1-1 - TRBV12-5 CASAERLSGTEAFF TGTGCTAGTGCCGAGAGACTGTCAGGCACTGAAGCTTTCTTT
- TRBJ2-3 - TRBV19 CASTPPGFGFGTQYF TGTGCCAGTACCCCCCCAGGGTTCGGGTTCGGGACGCAGTATTTT
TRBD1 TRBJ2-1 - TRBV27 CASSFGTVYNEQFF TGTGCCAGCAGTTTCGGGACAGTTTACAATGAGCAGTTCTTC
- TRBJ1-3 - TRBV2 CASSVTYGNTIYF TGTGCCAGCAGCGTAACCTATGGAAACACCATATATTTT
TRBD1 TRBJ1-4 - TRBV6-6 CASSYSRGQDEKLFF TGTGCCAGCAGTTACTCCAGGGGGCAGGATGAAAAACTGTTTTTT
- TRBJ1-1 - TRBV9 CASSSGQNTEAFF TGTGCCAGCAGCTCCGGACAGAACACTGAAGCTTTCTTT
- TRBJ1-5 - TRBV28 CATGRVQPQHF TGTGCCACCGGTCGGGTCCAGCCCCAGCATTTT
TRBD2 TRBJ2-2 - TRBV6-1 CASSSGRAGTGELFF TGTGCCAGCAGTAGCGGGAGGGCGGGGACCGGGGAGCTGTTTTTT
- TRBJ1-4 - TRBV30 CAWRRDKIEKLFF TGTGCCTGGAGACGGGACAAAATTGAAAAACTGTTTTTT
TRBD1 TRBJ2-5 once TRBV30 CAWSATGGEETQYF TGTGCCTGGAGCGCGACAGGGGGCGAAGAGACCCAGTACTTC
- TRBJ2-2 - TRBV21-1 CASSKALRLAGGSTGELFF TGTGCCAGCAGCAAAGCGCTCCGACTAGCGGGAGGTAGCACCGGGGAGCTGTTTTTT
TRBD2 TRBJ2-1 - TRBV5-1 CASSLVAGGDNEQFF TGCGCCAGCAGCTTGGTGGCGGGAGGGGACAATGAGCAGTTCTTC
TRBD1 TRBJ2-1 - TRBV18 CASSSIGTGGNEQFF TGTGCCAGCTCATCCATAGGGACAGGGGGCAATGAGCAGTTCTTC
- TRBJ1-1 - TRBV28 CASRPGGDTEAFF TGTGCCAGCCGTCCCGGGGGCGACACTGAAGCTTTCTTT
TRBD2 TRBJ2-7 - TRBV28 CASSPGLAGLEQYF TGTGCCAGCAGTCCGGGACTAGCGGGACTCGAGCAGTACTTC
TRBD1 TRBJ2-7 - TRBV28 CASSSAGQVPYEQYF TGTGCCAGCAGCTCCGCGGGACAGGTTCCCTACGAGCAGTACTTC
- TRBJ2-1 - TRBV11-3 CASSLGGVGSYNEQFF TGTGCCAGCAGCTTAGGCGGGGTCGGCTCCTACAATGAGCAGTTCTTC
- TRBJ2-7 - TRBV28 CASRPSAGASYEQYF TGTGCCAGCAGACCCTCGGCGGGCGCCTCCTACGAGCAGTACTTC
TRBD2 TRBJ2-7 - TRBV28 CASSLLFGRSYEQYF TGTGCCAGCAGTTTATTATTCGGGAGGAGCTACGAGCAGTACTTC
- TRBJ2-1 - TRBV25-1 CASSEAGNLHEQFF TGTGCCAGCAGTGAAGCCGGGAACTTGCATGAGCAGTTCTTC
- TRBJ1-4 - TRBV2 CASSPGHTNEKLFF TGTGCCAGCAGTCCGGGACATACAAATGAAAAACTGTTTTTT
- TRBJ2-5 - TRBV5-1 CASSLGLQETQYF TGCGCCAGCAGCTTGGGTCTCCAAGAGACCCAGTACTTC
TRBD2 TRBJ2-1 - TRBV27 CASRTLAGAFNEQFF TGTGCCAGCCGCACCCTAGCGGGAGCTTTCAATGAGCAGTTCTTC
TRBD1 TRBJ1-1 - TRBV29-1 CSVEAWDRGREAFF TGCAGCGTTGAAGCGTGGGACAGGGGACGAGAAGCTTTCTTT
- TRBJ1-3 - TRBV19 CASSVTVGNTIYF TGTGCCAGTAGTGTGACAGTTGGAAACACCATATATTTT
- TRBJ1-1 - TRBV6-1 CASRHGGVGTEAFF TGTGCCAGCAGGCACGGAGGGGTGGGCACTGAAGCTTTCTTT